A selection of T cell receptor beta chains follows, all from one sample in a study of T cells after yellow fever vaccination. MiXCR, applied by TCRdb to the 5' RACE reads, yields one record per CDR3 protein. The sample comprises around 310,000 distinct CDR3 sequences, around 4.5% of which are singletons, and less than 20% rests with the top ten. The source was PBMCs, collected 15 days after the yellow fever booster vaccination. The source of these receptors is a man between 18 and 35 years old who received the YFV17D yellow fever vaccine. CDR3s include the opening cysteine and the closing phenylalanine or tryptophan. The order of the fields is V gene, J gene, CDR3 protein.

V gene: TRBV9; J gene: TRBJ1-2; CDR3 protein: CASSAGTGSYGYTF
V gene: TRBV9; J gene: TRBJ1-6; CDR3 protein: CASSEFGPPLHF
V gene: TRBV20-1; J gene: TRBJ1-5; CDR3 protein: CSARAGTGVSGPQHF
V gene: TRBV7-8; J gene: TRBJ1-5; CDR3 protein: CASSPLTGFGQPQHF
V gene: TRBV4-3; J gene: TRBJ1-4; CDR3 protein: CASSQELGYLQKLFF
V gene: TRBV7-9; J gene: TRBJ2-3; CDR3 protein: CASSPAGTSRTDTQYF
V gene: TRBV5-1; J gene: TRBJ1-5; CDR3 protein: CASIGTPGRFPIADQPQHF
V gene: TRBV28; J gene: TRBJ2-5; CDR3 protein: CASSLHRAQTQYF
V gene: TRBV5-1; J gene: TRBJ1-4; CDR3 protein: CASSPAGTTNEKLFF
V gene: TRBV20-1; J gene: TRBJ1-2; CDR3 protein: CSARDPRAPGYGYTF
V gene: TRBV5-8; J gene: TRBJ1-1; CDR3 protein: CASSREREAEAFF
V gene: TRBV12-3/TRBV12-4; J gene: TRBJ2-3; CDR3 protein: CASSFSGPLNTQYF
V gene: TRBV18; J gene: TRBJ2-7; CDR3 protein: CASSPRRGEISYEQYF
V gene: TRBV6-5; J gene: TRBJ2-3; CDR3 protein: CASGPTSGRTTDTQYF
V gene: TRBV5-1; J gene: TRBJ1-4; CDR3 protein: CASSLGATTSNEKLFF
V gene: TRBV20-1; J gene: TRBJ2-2; CDR3 protein: CSARGHLNTGELFF